This record concerns one TCR beta chain sequence. These data come from a study of blood T cells in healthy people across ages. A sample-barcoded 5' primer and a J-beta primer mix were used in a second PCR of roughly 7 to 11 cycles. TCRdb used MiXCR to reprocess the 5' RACE reads, holding one entry per CDR3 protein. This table holds hundreds of thousands of distinct CDR3 sequences, 55% to 75% found once. The extraction recovered at least 6 micrograms of total RNA per sample. Sequencing was carried out using blood. The TCR originated in a man aged 25 to 45 in good health.

The CDR3 reads CASSSDLVETQYF. The DNA of the CDR3 is TGTGCCAGCAGCTCGGACTTGGTGGAGACCCAGTACTTC. The V gene is TRBV7-2, the J gene TRBJ2-5, with D possibly matching TRBD2 (5 bases). Trimming shortened V by 4 bases and J by 5 bases, and 11 bases separated the two germline ends. Germline CDR1 and CDR2: SGHTA and FQGNSA. This CDR3 has 13 residues.